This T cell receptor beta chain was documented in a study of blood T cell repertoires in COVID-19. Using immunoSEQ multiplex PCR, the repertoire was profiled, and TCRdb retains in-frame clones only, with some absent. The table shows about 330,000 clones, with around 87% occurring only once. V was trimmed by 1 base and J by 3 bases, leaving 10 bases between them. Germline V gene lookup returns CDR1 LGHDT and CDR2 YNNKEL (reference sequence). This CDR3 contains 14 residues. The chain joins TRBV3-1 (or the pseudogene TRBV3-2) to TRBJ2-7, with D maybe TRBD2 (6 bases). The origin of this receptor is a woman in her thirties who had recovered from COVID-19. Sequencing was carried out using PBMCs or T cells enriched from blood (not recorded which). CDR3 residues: CASSQGLVGYEQYF. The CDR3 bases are TGTGCCAGCAGCCAAGGACTAGTGGGCTACGAGCAGTACTTC.